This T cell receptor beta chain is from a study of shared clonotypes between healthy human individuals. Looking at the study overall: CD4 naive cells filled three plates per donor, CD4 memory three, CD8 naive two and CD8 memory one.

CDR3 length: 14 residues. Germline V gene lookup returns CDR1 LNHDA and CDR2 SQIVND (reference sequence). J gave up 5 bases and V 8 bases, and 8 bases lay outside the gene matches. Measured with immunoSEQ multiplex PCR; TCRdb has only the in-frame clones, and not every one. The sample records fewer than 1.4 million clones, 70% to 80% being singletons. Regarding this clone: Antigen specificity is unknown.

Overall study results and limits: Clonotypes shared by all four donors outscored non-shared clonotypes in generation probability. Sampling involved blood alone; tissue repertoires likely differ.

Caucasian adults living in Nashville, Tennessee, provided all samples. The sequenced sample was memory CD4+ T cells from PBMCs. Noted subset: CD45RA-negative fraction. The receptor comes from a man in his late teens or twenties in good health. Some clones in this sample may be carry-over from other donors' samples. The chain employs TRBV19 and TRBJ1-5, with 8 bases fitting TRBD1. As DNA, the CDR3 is TGTGCCAGTTCCGGACAGGGATTATATCAGCCCCAGCATTTT. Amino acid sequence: CASSGQGLYQPQHF.